This T cell receptor beta chain was obtained from a study of cytomegalovirus exposure and HLA in healthy donors. Findings and caveats of the study: The authors enumerated 150 to 200 TCR beta chains as linked to cytomegalovirus. The authors reported that TCR beta sequences could predict HLA-A and HLA-B alleles. These predictions were accurate for most subjects in the first cohort. Available immune exposure information was restricted to CMV serostatus only.

This CDR3 comprises 13 residues. Germline V gene data show CDR1 as MDHEN and CDR2 as SYDVKM. J gave up 7 bases and V 9 bases, and 9 bases lay outside the gene matches. About this clone: Its antigen is still unknown.

Amplification used 60 Vbeta primers and 13 Jbeta primers. Study processing details: Roughly 11 million of the about 80 million unique TCR beta chains counted in a later analysis were shared. Only in-frame clones appear in the TCRdb table, and some are missing; sequencing was by immunoSEQ multiplex PCR. The D gene and trimming were derived from the DNA, and the V and J assignments and clone size from that table. The table shows roughly 200,000 clones, with approximately 84% occurring only once. This receptor was taken from a woman aged 40-49 years in good health and CMV-seronegative. Sequencing was carried out using PBMCs. The gene calls are TRBV28 and TRBJ2-1; TRBD2 aligns across 7 bases. The CDR3 nucleotides read TGTGCCAGTACGCGGGGGAACTTGAATGAGCAGTTCTTC. It encodes CASTRGNLNEQFF.